This is a list of T cell receptor beta chains from one sample in a study of T cell repertoires in cytomegalovirus infection. From the reads, TCRdb called clonotypes with MiXCR, one entry per CDR3 protein. The sample carries approximately 290,000 distinct CDR3 sequences, 20% to 30% recorded once. The specimen sequenced was PBMCs. The receptors were gathered from a human donor in good health (CMV status not recorded). Some clones in this sample may be carry-over from other donors' samples. CDR3s include the opening cysteine and the closing phenylalanine or tryptophan. The D gene is left open where the match is weak. Clone sizes are given selectively: once, few, many, or a class where the clone is expanded.

v_call	clone_size	d_call	j_call	cdr3_aa	cdr3_nt
TRBV11-3	many	TRBD1	TRBJ2-7	CASSLGDGTGGSYEQYF	TGTGCCAGCAGCTTAGGGGACGGGACAGGGGGCTCCTACGAGCAGTACTTC
TRBV12-3/TRBV12-4	-	TRBD2	TRBJ2-3	CASSLSGGGPDTQYF	TGTGCCAGCAGTTTAAGTGGCGGGGGGCCAGATACGCAGTATTTT
TRBV6-2/TRBV6-3	-	-	TRBJ2-7	CASKPLSGLPGYEQYF	TGTGCCAGCAAGCCCCTCTCGGGACTCCCAGGCTACGAGCAGTACTTC
TRBV29-1	few	-	TRBJ1-1	CSARTGYTEAFF	TGCAGCGCCCGCACAGGGTACACTGAAGCTTTCTTT
TRBV20-1	-	TRBD2	TRBJ2-1	CSARVSGRSYNEQFF	TGCAGTGCTAGAGTAAGCGGGAGGTCCTACAATGAGCAGTTCTTC
TRBV7-2	many	-	TRBJ2-7	CASSLDQGTEQYF	TGTGCCAGCAGCTTAGACCAGGGGACCGAGCAGTACTTC
TRBV7-2	many	-	TRBJ1-1	CASSLVGSTMNTEAFF	TGTGCCAGCAGCTTAGTGGGCAGTACCATGAACACTGAAGCTTTCTTT
TRBV2	few	-	TRBJ2-7	CASSDQILYEQYF	TGTGCCAGCAGTGACCAGATTCTCTACGAGCAGTACTTC
TRBV6-8	-	TRBD2	TRBJ2-3	CASSFQGTSEYF	TGTGCCAGCAGTTTTCAGGGGACTAGCGAGTATTTT
TRBV28	-	-	TRBJ2-6	CASSLSGISGANVLTF	TGTGCCAGCAGTTTATCAGGGATATCTGGGGCCAACGTCCTGACTTTC
TRBV7-2	many	-	TRBJ2-3	CASSLLQGRDTQYF	TGTGCCAGCAGTTTACTACAGGGTCGCGATACGCAGTATTTT
TRBV27	many	TRBD1	TRBJ2-1	CASSRRQGIYNEQFF	TGTGCCAGCAGTAGAAGACAGGGGATCTACAATGAGCAGTTCTTC
TRBV6-1	-	TRBD1	TRBJ1-2	CASSEAWWAQGENYGYTF	TGTGCCAGCAGTGAAGCGTGGTGGGCTCAGGGGGAGAACTATGGCTACACCTTC
TRBV7-2	many	-	TRBJ2-4	CASSNSLSKNIQYF	TGTGCCAGCAGCAACAGTTTATCCAAAAACATTCAGTACTTC
TRBV5-1	few	-	TRBJ1-4	CASSVQIGGEKLFF	TGCGCCAGCAGCGTACAGATCGGAGGCGAAAAACTGTTTTTT
TRBV11-2	few	TRBD1	TRBJ1-2	CASSPDRGGGYTF	TGTGCCAGCAGCCCGGACAGGGGTGGTGGCTACACCTTC
TRBV6-6	few	-	TRBJ2-3	CASSYDGSPDTQYF	TGTGCCAGCAGTTACGACGGCTCCCCAGATACGCAGTATTTT
TRBV18	few	-	TRBJ1-1	CASSPLPPAGTDTEAFF	TGTGCCAGCTCACCGCTACCCCCGGCGGGAACGGACACTGAAGCTTTCTTT
TRBV6-5	-	-	TRBJ2-1	CASSVDVPYNEQFF	TGTGCCAGCAGCGTTGACGTTCCCTACAATGAGCAGTTCTTC
TRBV24-1	few	-	TRBJ2-3	CATSDREDTQYF	TGTGCCACCAGTGACAGAGAAGATACGCAGTATTTT
TRBV7-3	-	TRBD2	TRBJ2-1	CASSLQGSSGGFDEQFF	TGTGCCAGCAGCTTACAGGGGAGTAGCGGGGGGTTCGATGAGCAGTTCTTC
TRBV12-3/TRBV12-4	few	-	TRBJ2-2	CASSRNRELFF	TGTGCCAGCAGCCGTAACCGGGAGCTGTTTTTT
TRBV30	-	-	TRBJ2-3	CAWSVPLRADTQYF	TGTGCCTGGAGTGTACCACTAAGGGCAGATACGCAGTATTTT
TRBV7-2	-	TRBD2	TRBJ2-7	CASSQKTSGSYEQYF	TGTGCCAGCAGCCAAAAGACTAGCGGGAGCTACGAGCAGTACTTC
TRBV29-1	few	TRBD2	TRBJ2-1	CSGLGLAGVNEQFF	TGCAGCGGGCTGGGACTAGCGGGAGTCAATGAGCAGTTCTTC
TRBV20-1	-	TRBD1	TRBJ2-7	CSAPDRVVGEQYF	TGCAGTGCTCCTGACAGGGTGGTAGGAGAGCAGTACTTC
TRBV3-1	-	-	TRBJ1-4	CASSQDTGRTNEKLFF	TGTGCCAGCAGCCAAGATACAGGCCGAACTAATGAAAAACTGTTTTTT
TRBV7-2	many	-	TRBJ2-1	CASSPSSYNEQFF	TGTGCCAGCAGCCCTAGCAGTTACAATGAGCAGTTCTTC
TRBV7-8	many	-	TRBJ2-3	CASPPPDTQYF	TGTGCCAGCCCTCCGCCCGATACGCAGTATTTT
TRBV7-8	many	-	TRBJ2-7	CASSLDSHEQYF	TGTGCCAGCAGCTTAGATTCCCACGAGCAGTACTTC
TRBV19	many	-	TRBJ2-3	CATSRADTQYF	TGTGCCACCTCCCGGGCAGATACGCAGTATTTT
TRBV28	few	-	TRBJ1-4	CASSHQGGANEKLFF	TGTGCCAGCAGTCACCAGGGTGGGGCTAATGAAAAACTGTTTTTT
TRBV7-9	many	-	TRBJ1-6	CASSLAGTSPLHF	TGTGCCAGCAGCTTAGCTGGGACGTCACCCCTCCACTTT